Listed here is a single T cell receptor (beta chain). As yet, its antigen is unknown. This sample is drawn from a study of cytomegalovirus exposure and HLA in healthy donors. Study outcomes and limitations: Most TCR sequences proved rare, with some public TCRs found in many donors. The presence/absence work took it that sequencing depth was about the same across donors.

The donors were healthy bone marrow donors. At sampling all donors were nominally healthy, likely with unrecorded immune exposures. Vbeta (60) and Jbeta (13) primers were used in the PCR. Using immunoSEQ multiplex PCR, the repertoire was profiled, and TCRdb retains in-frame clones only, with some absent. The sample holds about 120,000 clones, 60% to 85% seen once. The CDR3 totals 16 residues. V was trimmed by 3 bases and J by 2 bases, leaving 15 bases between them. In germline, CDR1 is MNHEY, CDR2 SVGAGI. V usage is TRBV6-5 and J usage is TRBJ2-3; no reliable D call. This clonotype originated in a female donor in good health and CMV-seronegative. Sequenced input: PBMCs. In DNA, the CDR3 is TGTGCCAGCAGTTATTACACTGGAGAAGACACAGATACGCAGTATTTT. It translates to CASSYYTGEDTDTQYF.